This T cell receptor (beta chain) was sequenced for a study of CD8+CD57+ T cells in acquired aplastic anemia. For the study at large: DNA from sorted CD4+ and CD8+ cells averaged about 3.2 ug.

According to the study, genomic DNA was the template for TCR beta VDJ and CDR3 profiling. A single record per CDR3 protein comes from TCRdb applying MiXCR to the reads. Here the sample spans around 150,000 distinct CDR3 sequences, 41% being singletons. Deletions cut 3 bases from V and 1 base from J, with 12 bases between. CDR3 length equals 14 residues. The germline V gene encodes CDR1 DFQATT and CDR2 SNEGSKA (reference sequence). This clonotype was seen many times. The TCR comes from a human donor in good health, serving as a control. The sample consisted of sorted CD4+, CD8+, or CD8+CD57+ T cells (not recorded which) from PBMCs. The chain employs TRBV20-1 and TRBJ1-1, with unresolved D. Here the CDR3 reads CSARRILKNTEAFF. The CDR3 bases are TGCAGTGCTAGGCGAATTCTGAAGAACACTGAAGCTTTCTTT.